This T cell receptor beta chain was sequenced in a study of response to subunit inactivated influenza vaccine. Using its own MiXCR run on the RT-PCR reads, TCRdb lists one record per CDR3 protein. The table has some 500,000 distinct CDR3 sequences, approximately 15% seen once. This receptor was taken from a man aged 45 to 75 who received an inactivated influenza vaccine. Here the sequenced sample was CD4+ T cells sorted from PBMCs, taken about 23 months after vaccination.

CDR3 in amino acids: CASRLPQGRIDNEQFF. CDR3 bases: TGTGCCAGCAGACTCCCTCAGGGACGGATCGACAATGAGCAGTTCTTC. The genes are TRBV6-2 or TRBV6-3 and TRBJ2-1; D tentatively fits TRBD1 or TRBD2 (5 bases each). V was pared by 6 bases and J by 5 bases, with 20 bases between. Germline CDR1 is MNHEY and CDR2 is SVGEGT. The CDR3 spans 16 residues.